This TCR beta chain was sequenced in a study of control samples from healthy donors and cancer patients. CDR3 length: 14 amino acids. Trimming removed 3 bases from V and 4 bases from J, with 12 bases in between. Germline CDR1 and CDR2: MDHEN and SYDVKM. Method: immunoSEQ multiplex PCR; TCRdb's copy keeps in-frame clones and lacks some. The sample lists about 150,000 clones, 91% occurring once. This clone occurred once. The clonotype originates from a man between 25 and 39 years old in good health. The sequencing input was blood. J is TRBJ1-1 and V is TRBV28; the D gene is possibly TRBD1 (5 bases). CDR3 bases: TGTGCCAGCAGTTTTTGGGGGGAGGCCACTGAAGCTTTCTTT. Encoded protein: CASSFWGEATEAFF. Full variable domain (outside the CDR3, taken from reference TRBV28 and TRBJ1-1): DVKVTQSSRYLVKRTGEKVFLECVQDMDHENMFWYRQDPGLGLRLIYFSYDVKMKEKGDIPEGYSVSREKKERFSLILESASTNQTSMYLCASSFWGEATEAFFGQGTRLTVV.